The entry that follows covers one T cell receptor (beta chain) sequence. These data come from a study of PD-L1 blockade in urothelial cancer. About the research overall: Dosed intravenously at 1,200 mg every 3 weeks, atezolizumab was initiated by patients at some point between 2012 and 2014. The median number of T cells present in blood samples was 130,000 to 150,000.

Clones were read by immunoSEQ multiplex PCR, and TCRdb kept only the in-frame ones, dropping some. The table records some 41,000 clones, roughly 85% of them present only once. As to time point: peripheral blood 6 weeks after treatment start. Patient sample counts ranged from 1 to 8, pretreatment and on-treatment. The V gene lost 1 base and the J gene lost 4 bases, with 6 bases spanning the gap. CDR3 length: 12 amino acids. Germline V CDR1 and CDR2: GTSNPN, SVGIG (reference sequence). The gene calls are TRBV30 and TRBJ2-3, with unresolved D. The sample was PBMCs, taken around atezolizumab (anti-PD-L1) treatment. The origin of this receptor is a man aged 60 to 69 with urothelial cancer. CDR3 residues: CAWSESADTQYF. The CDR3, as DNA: TGTGCCTGGAGTGAATCCGCAGATACGCAGTATTTT.